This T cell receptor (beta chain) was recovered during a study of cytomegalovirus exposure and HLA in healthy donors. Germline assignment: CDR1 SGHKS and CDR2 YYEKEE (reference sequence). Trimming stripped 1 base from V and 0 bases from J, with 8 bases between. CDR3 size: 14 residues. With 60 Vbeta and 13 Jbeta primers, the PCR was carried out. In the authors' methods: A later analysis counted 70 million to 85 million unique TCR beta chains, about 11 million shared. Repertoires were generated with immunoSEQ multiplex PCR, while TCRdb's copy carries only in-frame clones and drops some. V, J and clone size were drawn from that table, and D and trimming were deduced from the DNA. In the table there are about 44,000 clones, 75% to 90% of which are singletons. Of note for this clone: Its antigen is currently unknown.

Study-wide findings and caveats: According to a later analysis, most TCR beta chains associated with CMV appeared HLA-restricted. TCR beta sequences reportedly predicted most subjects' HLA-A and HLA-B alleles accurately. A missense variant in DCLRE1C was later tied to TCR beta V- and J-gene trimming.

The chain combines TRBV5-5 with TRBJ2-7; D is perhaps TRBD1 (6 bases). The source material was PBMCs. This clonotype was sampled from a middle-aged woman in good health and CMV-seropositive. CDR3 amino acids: CASSLSGHSYEQYF. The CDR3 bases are TGTGCCAGCAGCTTGTCGGGACACTCCTACGAGCAGTACTTC.